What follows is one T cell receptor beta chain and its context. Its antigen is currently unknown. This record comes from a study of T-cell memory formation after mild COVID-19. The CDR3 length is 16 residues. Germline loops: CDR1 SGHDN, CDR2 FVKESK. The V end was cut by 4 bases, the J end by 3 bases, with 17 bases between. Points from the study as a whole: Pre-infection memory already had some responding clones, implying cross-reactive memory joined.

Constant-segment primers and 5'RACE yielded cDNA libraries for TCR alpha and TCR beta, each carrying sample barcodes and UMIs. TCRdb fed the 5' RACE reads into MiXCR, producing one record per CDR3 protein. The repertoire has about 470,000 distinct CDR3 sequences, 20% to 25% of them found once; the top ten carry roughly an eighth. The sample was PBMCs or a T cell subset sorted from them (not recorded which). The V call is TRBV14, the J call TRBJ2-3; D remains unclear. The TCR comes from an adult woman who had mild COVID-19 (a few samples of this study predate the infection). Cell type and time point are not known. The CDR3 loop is CASSPSQETGTDTQYF. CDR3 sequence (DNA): TGTGCCAGCAGCCCTTCCCAGGAGACGGGTACAGATACGCAGTATTTT.